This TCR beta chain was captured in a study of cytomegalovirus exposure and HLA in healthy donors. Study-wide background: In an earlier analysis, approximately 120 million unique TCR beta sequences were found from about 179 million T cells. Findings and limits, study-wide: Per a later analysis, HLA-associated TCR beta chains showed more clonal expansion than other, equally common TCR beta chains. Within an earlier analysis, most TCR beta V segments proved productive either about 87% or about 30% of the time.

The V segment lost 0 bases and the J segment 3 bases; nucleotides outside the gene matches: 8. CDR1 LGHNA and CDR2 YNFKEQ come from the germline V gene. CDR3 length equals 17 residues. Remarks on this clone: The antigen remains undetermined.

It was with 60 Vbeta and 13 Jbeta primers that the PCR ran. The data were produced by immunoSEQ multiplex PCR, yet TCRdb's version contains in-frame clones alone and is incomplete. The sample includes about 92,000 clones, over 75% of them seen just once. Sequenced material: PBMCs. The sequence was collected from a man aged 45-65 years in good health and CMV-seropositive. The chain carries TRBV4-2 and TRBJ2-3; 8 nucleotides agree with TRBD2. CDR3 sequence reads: CASSQEGTGLVTDTQYF. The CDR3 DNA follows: TGTGCCAGCAGCCAAGAAGGTACGGGACTAGTAACAGATACGCAGTATTTT.